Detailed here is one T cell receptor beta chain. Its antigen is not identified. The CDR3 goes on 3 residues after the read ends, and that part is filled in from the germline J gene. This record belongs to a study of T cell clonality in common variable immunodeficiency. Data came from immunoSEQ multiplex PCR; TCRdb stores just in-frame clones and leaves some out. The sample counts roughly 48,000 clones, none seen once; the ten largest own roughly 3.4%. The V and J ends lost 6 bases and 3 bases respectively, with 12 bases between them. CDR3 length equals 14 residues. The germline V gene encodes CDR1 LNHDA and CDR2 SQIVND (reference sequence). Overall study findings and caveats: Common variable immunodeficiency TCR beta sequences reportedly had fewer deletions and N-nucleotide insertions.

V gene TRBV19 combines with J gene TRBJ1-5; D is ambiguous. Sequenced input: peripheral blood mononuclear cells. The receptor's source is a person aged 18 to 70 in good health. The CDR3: CASSPMGVNQPQHF. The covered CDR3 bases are TGTGCCAGTAGCCCAATGGGCGTCAATCAGCCC.